This TCR beta chain came from a study of cytomegalovirus exposure and HLA in healthy donors. Study-wide results and limits: A missense variant in DCLRE1C was later tied to TCR beta V- and J-gene trimming. Most TCR beta V segments were productive about 87% or about 30% of the time in an earlier analysis. TCR association rates varied by HLA locus in a later analysis, with DRB1 highest and HLA-C lowest.

This CDR3 has 14 residues. Germline V gives CDR1 MNHNS, CDR2 SASEGT. The V and J ends lost 7 bases and 8 bases, in that order; junction bases with no gene match: 5. PCR involved 60 Vbeta and 13 Jbeta primers. TCRdb's table, derived via immunoSEQ multiplex PCR, lists solely in-frame clones and lacks some. The sample lists roughly 150,000 clones; around 80% were seen once. About this clone itself: Its antigen is not identified.

The receptor was derived from a man in his forties in good health and CMV-seronegative. The J gene is TRBJ2-1, the V gene TRBV6-1, with 13 bases matching TRBD2. The sequencing sample was made of PBMCs. The chain's CDR3 is CASNVLAGGYEQFF. The CDR3 nucleotides read TGTGCCAGCAACGTACTAGCGGGAGGGTATGAGCAGTTCTTC.